The entry below describes one T cell receptor beta chain. Antigen: not known. With a J-beta primer mix and a sample-barcoded 5' primer, a second PCR ran about 7 to 12 cycles. Every cDNA was tagged by a template-switch adaptor with 12 random nucleotides. Researchers report that each sample yielded at least 2.5 million CDR3-containing paired-end reads. TCRdb used MiXCR to reprocess the 5' RACE reads, holding one entry per CDR3 protein. The data contain approximately 940,000 distinct CDR3 sequences, roughly 50% of them singletons. This record belongs to a study of blood T cells in healthy people across ages. Overall study findings and caveats: Aged donors had fewer naive CD4+ cells and lower diversity than long-lived donors. Diversity figures derived from one million T cells were judged to underestimate the true value.

This clonotype was sampled from a man aged 25-45 years in good health. The sequenced sample consisted of blood.

CDR3 loop: CASSAGDWDTQYF. Written as DNA, the CDR3 is TGTGCCAGCAGTGCAGGGGATTGGGATACGCAGTATTTT. The V call is TRBV6-5, the J call TRBJ2-3, with TRBD1 as a possible D gene (6 bases). With 5 bases removed from V and 6 bases from J, the gap between germline ends came to 12 bases. CDR1 is MNHEY and CDR2 is SVGAGI in the germline V gene. This CDR3 has 13 amino acids.